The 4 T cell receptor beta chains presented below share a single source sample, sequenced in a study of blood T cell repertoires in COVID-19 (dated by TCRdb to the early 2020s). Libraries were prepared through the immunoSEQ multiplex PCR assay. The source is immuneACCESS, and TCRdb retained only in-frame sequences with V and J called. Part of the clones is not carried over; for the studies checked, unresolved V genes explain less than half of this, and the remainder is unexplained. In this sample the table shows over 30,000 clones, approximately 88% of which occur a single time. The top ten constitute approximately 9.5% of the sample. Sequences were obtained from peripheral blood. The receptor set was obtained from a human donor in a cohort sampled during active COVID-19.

The CDR3 is CASSYYKTGGGIYGYTF. The CDR3 DNA reads TGTGCCAGCAGCTACTATAAAACAGGGGGGGGAATCTATGGCTACACCTTC. This sequence joins TRBV7-2 and TRBJ1-2; 8 bases are a match to TRBD1. Per the germline V gene, CDR1 is SGHTA and CDR2 is FQGNSA. This CDR3 region has 17 residues. The junction had 14 bases not matched to a gene; V was cut back by 4 bases and J by 4 bases.

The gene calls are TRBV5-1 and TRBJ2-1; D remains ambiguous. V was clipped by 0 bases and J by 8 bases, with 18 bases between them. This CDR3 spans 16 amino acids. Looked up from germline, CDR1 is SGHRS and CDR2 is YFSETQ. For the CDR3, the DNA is TGCGCCAGCAGCTTGGAACTCCTTTCTTTACGCGATGAGCAGTTCTTC. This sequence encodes CASSLELLSLRDEQFF. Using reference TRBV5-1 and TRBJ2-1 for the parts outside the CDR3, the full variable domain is KAGVTQTPRYLIKTRGQQVTLSCSPISGHRSVSWYQQTPGQGLQFLFEYFSETQRNKGNFPGRFSGRQFSNSRSEMNVSTLELGDSALYLCASSLELLSLRDEQFFGPGTRLTVL.

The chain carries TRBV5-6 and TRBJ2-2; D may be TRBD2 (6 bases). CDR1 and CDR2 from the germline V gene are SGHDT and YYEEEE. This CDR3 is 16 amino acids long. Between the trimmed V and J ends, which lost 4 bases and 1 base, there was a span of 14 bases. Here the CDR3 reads CASSPGGRLNTGELFF. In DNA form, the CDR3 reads TGTGCCAGCAGCCCTGGGGGGAGACTGAACACCGGGGAGCTGTTTTTT.

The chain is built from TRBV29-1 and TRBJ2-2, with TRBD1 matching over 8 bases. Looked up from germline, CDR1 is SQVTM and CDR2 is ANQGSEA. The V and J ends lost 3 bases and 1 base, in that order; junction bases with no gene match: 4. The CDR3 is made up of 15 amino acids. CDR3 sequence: CSVDSGTGNTGELFF. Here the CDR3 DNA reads TGCAGCGTTGATAGTGGGACAGGGAACACCGGGGAGCTGTTTTTT.